The 15 T cell receptor beta chains given below trace back to one sample, sequenced in a study of tumor and adjacent non-tumor tissue in lung cancer. RNA was extracted from bulk tissue without any cell sorting. The normal lung tissue was taken more than 3 cm from the tumor edge. The library came from three nested PCR rounds adapted from ARM-PCR protocols. Each CDR3 protein is one row after TCRdb ran MiXCR on the multiplex PCR reads. Among fewer than 100,000 distinct CDR3 sequences listed, about 77% were seen once. Sequencing used distant non-tumor lung tissue. The receptors were sampled from a woman in her fifties or sixties with non-small cell lung cancer.

The table lists this clonotype with many counts. The V gene is TRBV28, the J gene TRBJ2-6; no clear D. The CDR3 contains 16 residues. V lost 6 bases to trimming and J lost 2 bases, with 14 bases between them. CDR1 is MDHEN, CDR2 SYDVKM, per germline. CDR3 nucleotides: TGTGCCAGCAGCAATCCCGGTATTACTGGGGCCAACGTCCTGACTTTC. It specifies CASSNPGITGANVLTF.

This clonotype was counted a single time. Sequence at one end of the junction differs from germline and may be a read error. The chain couples TRBV11-2 to TRBJ2-1; TRBD2 agrees at 11 bases. The germline V gene encodes CDR1 SGHAT and CDR2 FQNNGV. The CDR3 loop spans 15 amino acids. This CDR3 reads CASSLEASGRTEQFF. In nucleotides, the CDR3 is TGTGCCAGCAGTTTAGAAGCTAGCGGGAGGACTGAACAGTTCTTC.

This clonotype came up many times. In DNA form, the CDR3 reads TGTGCCAGCAGCCTTTACAATGATGGGAGGGAGACCCAGTACTTC. As protein: CASSLYNDGRETQYF. The rearrangement joins TRBV5-4 to TRBJ2-5, with a possible D match to TRBD2 (6 bases). Trimming removed 4 bases from V and 5 bases from J, with 18 bases in between. Germline V gene data show CDR1 as SGHNT and CDR2 as YYREEE (reference sequence). The CDR3 totals 15 residues.

V gene TRBV4-1 combines with J gene TRBJ2-4, with D possibly matching TRBD2 (6 bases). Between the trimmed V and J ends, which lost 4 bases and 7 bases, there was a span of 23 bases. The CDR3 sequence is 17 residues long. Germline CDR1 MGHRA, CDR2 YSYEKL. The CDR3 protein is CASSRPARGTDRNIQYF. The CDR3 DNA reads as TGCGCCAGCAGCCGACCCGCCCGGGGGACCGATAGGAACATTCAGTACTTC.

This chain joins TRBV28 and TRBJ2-5, with 12 nucleotides matching TRBD2. Germline V lookup: CDR1 MDHEN, CDR2 SYDVKM. The CDR3 sequence is 15 residues long. V was pared by 10 bases and J by 5 bases, with 11 bases of the junction left unmatched. The DNA for the CDR3 is TGTGCCAACAGACGACTAGCGGGAGAGGTGGAGACCCAGTACTTC. This encodes CANRRLAGEVETQYF.

Notes on this clonotype: At one of its ends the junction is not consistent with the germline gene, which may arise from a read error. The chain joins TRBV12-3 or TRBV12-4 to TRBJ2-7, with 7 bases matching TRBD1. CDR3 length: 15 amino acids. This chain's CDR3 is CANSLGTVGLYEQYF. CDR3 DNA: TGTGCCAACAGTTTAGGGACAGTTGGGTTATACGAGCAGTACTTC.

The rearrangement links TRBV11-2 to TRBJ1-4, with D possibly matching TRBD1 (5 bases). Germline V lookup: CDR1 SGHAT, CDR2 FQNNGV. This CDR3 has 14 residues. The CDR3 loop reads CTTSLAGINEKLFF. DNA of the CDR3: TGTACCACTAGCTTAGCAGGGATTAATGAAAAACTGTTTTTT. The whole variable domain, remainder taken from reference TRBV11-2 and TRBJ1-4, is EAGVAQSPRYKIIEKRQSVAFWCNPISGHATLYWYQQILGQGPKLLIQFQNNGVVDDSQLPKDRFSAERLKGVDSTLKIQPAKLEDSAVYLCTTSLAGINEKLFFGSGTQLSVL.

The CDR3 bases are TGTGCCACCAGTGCAGCGTCGGGAGGTCTCTATGAGCAGTTCTTC. It yields the protein CATSAASGGLYEQFF. V usage is TRBV24-1 and J usage is TRBJ2-1; 7 positions match TRBD2. The V gene's germline CDR1 is KGHDR and CDR2 SFDVKD. The CDR3 extends over 15 amino acids. After removal of 5 bases from V and 8 bases from J, the junction contained 11 bases not matched to a gene.

With regard to this clonotype: This may be a read error, as it is one base from a much larger clone. The rearrangement uses TRBV20-1 and TRBJ2-7; D may correspond to TRBD1 or TRBD2 (5 bases each). The ends were cut back, 6 bases at V and 6 bases at J, with 27 bases in the middle. Germline V CDR1 and CDR2: DFQATT, SNEGSKA (reference sequence). CDR3 length: 16 amino acids. In DNA form, the CDR3 reads TGCAGTGCGACTTCCAGTAGTGGGGGAAGGTTGGGCGAGCAGTACTTC. Protein product: CSATSSSGGRLGEQYF.

The CDR3 region has the DNA TGTGCCAGTAGTATCGGCAGGAACACTGAAGCTTTCTTT. Translating gives CASSIGRNTEAFF. The genes are TRBV19 and TRBJ1-1; D unclear. V was clipped by 3 bases and J by 1 base, with 6 bases between them. The CDR3 spans 13 residues. Germline-derived CDR1 and CDR2 are LNHDA and SQIVND (reference sequence).

The chain has TRBV10-1 and TRBJ2-2; possible D gene TRBD2, 6 bases. The V and J ends lost 11 bases and 3 bases respectively, with 13 bases between them. The V gene's germline CDR1 is WNHNN and CDR2 SYGVQD (reference sequence). CDR3 size: 13 residues. CDR3 sequence: CACRLGYTGELFF. The CDR3 nucleotides are TGCGCCTGTCGACTAGGGTACACCGGGGAGCTGTTTTTT.

This clonotype was detected only a few times. The chain uses TRBV29-1 and TRBJ2-1; D unresolved. The CDR3 length is 17 residues. The V end lost 4 bases, the J end lost 0 bases, and 19 bases lay between the germline ends. Germline lookup yields CDR1 SQVTM and CDR2 ANQGSEA. The CDR3 sequence: CSVGGLVGWSSYNEQFF. The CDR3 DNA sequence: TGCAGCGTTGGAGGTCTAGTAGGGTGGAGCTCCTACAATGAGCAGTTCTTC.

A remark on this clonotype: A read error may produce the germline difference seen at one junction end. The rearrangement uses TRBV12-3 or TRBV12-4 and TRBJ2-1, with D hard to call. This CDR3 comprises 15 residues. The CDR3: CAGSLVSGNYNEQFF. The DNA for the CDR3 is TGTGCCGGCAGTCTAGTCTCGGGTAACTACAATGAGCAGTTCTTC.

On this clonotype: A junction boundary mismatches the germline segment, possibly from a read error. This rearrangement joins TRBV5-4 to TRBJ2-7; a weak D match, TRBD1 (7 bases). Germline V lookup: CDR1 SGHNT, CDR2 YYREEE (reference sequence). The CDR3 contains 13 residues. The CDR3 protein is CASSLAPGGTKYF. The DNA for the CDR3 is TGCGCCAGCAGCTTGGCGCCAGGGGGGACCAAGTACTTC.

To note about this clonotype: The germline gene is not matched at one end of the junction; a read error may be the cause. The genes are TRBV4-2 and TRBJ1-5; no reliable D call. Germline CDR1 reads LGHNA; CDR2 reads YNFKEQ. The CDR3 runs to 15 residues. In DNA, the CDR3 is TGTGCCAACAGCCAAGAGCTCACTAGCAATCAGCCCCAGTGTTTT. Protein: CANSQELTSNQPQCF.